This TCR beta chain is drawn from a study of shared clonotypes between healthy human individuals. Background on the study: Per donor, CD8 memory used one plate, CD8 naive used two, CD4 memory used three and CD4 naive used three.

Clones were read by immunoSEQ multiplex PCR, and TCRdb kept only the in-frame ones, dropping some. The table shows a few million clones, with around 94% occurring only once. Germline V gives CDR1 MNHEY, CDR2 SMNVEV (reference sequence). This CDR3 has 18 residues. V was pared by 10 bases and J by 0 bases, with 26 bases between. Sequenced input: naive CD4+ T cells sorted from blood. As for subset: CD45RA+ positively selected. The chain uses TRBV27 and TRBJ2-3; either TRBD1 or TRBD2 may fit D (5 bases each). This receptor was identified in a man between 18 and 35 years old in good health. CDR3 region: CATYSGGRGRSSTDTQYF. CDR3 bases: TGTGCCACCTATTCTGGGGGACGCGGCCGCAGTAGCACAGATACGCAGTATTTT.